The next 9 T cell receptor beta chains were all read from a single sample in a study of CD8+ T cells in alopecia areata. The authors extracted RNA and reverse transcribed it into cDNA as the sequencing template. Sequencing was performed with immunoSEQ multiplex PCR; in TCRdb, only in-frame clones are kept and a portion is missing. The sample consists of approximately 57,000 clones, around 96% of them appearing once. Specimen: CD8+ T cells sorted from blood, collected at week 0. Receptors were obtained from a human donor with alopecia areata.

V is TRBV4-3 and J is TRBJ1-2, with D maybe TRBD1 (6 bases). V lost 1 base to trimming and J lost 5 bases, with 11 bases between them. The CDR3 spans 14 residues. Per germline, CDR1 LGHNA and CDR2 YSLEER. In nucleotides, the CDR3 is TGCGCCAGCAGCCAAGTTGGGGGCCTGTATGGCTACACCTTC. Its translation is CASSQVGGLYGYTF.

About this clone itself: Other DNA variants within this sample encode the same CDR3. The chain employs TRBV11-2 and TRBJ2-7; D is perhaps TRBD1 or TRBD2 (5 bases each). Germline CDR1 reads SGHAT; CDR2 reads FQNNGV. Trimming pared 4 bases from V and 1 base from J, leaving 5 bases between. The CDR3 has 12 amino acids. The CDR3 nucleotides read TGTGCCAGCAGCTGGGGGTCCTACGAGCAGTACTTC. Its protein product is CASSWGSYEQYF.

This rearrangement joins TRBV11-2 to TRBJ1-1; no clear D. The CDR3 loop spans 13 amino acids. Germline V gene sequence: CDR1 SGHAT, CDR2 FQNNGV. V was shortened by 4 bases and J by 4 bases, with 10 bases between the two germline ends. CDR3 nucleotide sequence: TGTGCCAGCAGCTCAGGACCCACCACTGAAGCTTTCTTT. It encodes CASSSGPTTEAFF.

The chain uses TRBV7-6 and TRBJ2-7; a weak D match, TRBD2 (7 bases). In germline, CDR1 is SGHVS, CDR2 FNYEAQ. V gave up 3 bases and J gave up 2 bases, with 20 bases separating them. The CDR3 is made up of 17 amino acids. DNA for the CDR3: TGTGCCAGCAGCTTGGTGGGAGGGACACCTATAACCTACGAGCAGTACTTC. This sequence encodes CASSLVGGTPITYEQYF.

V usage is TRBV5-6 and J usage is TRBJ2-7; D unresolved. In germline, CDR1 is SGHDT, CDR2 YYEEEE. V dropped 0 bases and J dropped 3 bases, with 7 bases sitting between them. The CDR3 is made up of 13 amino acids. The DNA for the CDR3 is TGTGCCAGCAGCTTGGGTGGCGGCTACGAGCAGTACTTC. Translation: CASSLGGGYEQYF.

The rearrangement uses TRBV27 and TRBJ2-2; no reliable D call. V was clipped by 3 bases and J by 1 base, with 12 bases between them. Looked up from germline, CDR1 is MNHEY and CDR2 is SMNVEV (reference sequence). The CDR3 consists of 16 residues. The CDR3 protein is CASSFGPQLNTGELFF. The CDR3, as DNA: TGTGCCAGCAGTTTCGGCCCACAGTTGAACACCGGGGAGCTGTTTTTT.

CDR3 amino acids: CSVGGTGASEQYF. The CDR3 nucleotides are TGCAGCGTTGGGGGGACAGGGGCGTCCGAGCAGTACTTC. The rearrangement links TRBV29-1 to TRBJ2-7; 10 bases map to TRBD1. The length of the CDR3 is 13 residues. Germline V gene data show CDR1 as SQVTM and CDR2 as ANQGSEA. V lost 4 bases, J lost 6 bases, and 6 bases stayed unmatched.

This chain joins TRBV27 and TRBJ2-3, with TRBD2 matching over 8 bases. The V and J ends lost 2 bases and 2 bases, in that order; junction bases with no gene match: 6. Germline V gene sequence: CDR1 MNHEY, CDR2 SMNVEV (reference sequence). This CDR3 contains 16 residues. CDR3: CASSLKGLVHTDTQYF. The CDR3 bases are TGTGCCAGCAGTTTAAAGGGACTAGTGCACACAGATACGCAGTATTTT.

This clone was counted a few times. The rearrangement uses TRBV7-9 and TRBJ1-1; tentative D call: TRBD1 (5 bases). CDR1 SEHNR and CDR2 FQNEAQ come from the germline V gene (reference sequence). The CDR3 runs 17 residues. V lost 5 bases and J lost 5, with 24 bases in between. The CDR3 loop is CASSPPRSAQKGTEAFF. DNA for the CDR3: TGTGCCAGCAGCCCACCCAGGAGCGCGCAGAAGGGGACTGAAGCTTTCTTT. The variable domain in full, with the rest retrieved from reference TRBV7-9 and TRBJ1-1, is DTGVSQNPRHKITKRGQNVTFRCDPISEHNRLYWYRQTLGQGPEFLTYFQNEAQLEKSRLLSDRFSAERPKGSFSTLEIQRTEQGDSAMYLCASSPPRSAQKGTEAFFGQGTRLTVV.